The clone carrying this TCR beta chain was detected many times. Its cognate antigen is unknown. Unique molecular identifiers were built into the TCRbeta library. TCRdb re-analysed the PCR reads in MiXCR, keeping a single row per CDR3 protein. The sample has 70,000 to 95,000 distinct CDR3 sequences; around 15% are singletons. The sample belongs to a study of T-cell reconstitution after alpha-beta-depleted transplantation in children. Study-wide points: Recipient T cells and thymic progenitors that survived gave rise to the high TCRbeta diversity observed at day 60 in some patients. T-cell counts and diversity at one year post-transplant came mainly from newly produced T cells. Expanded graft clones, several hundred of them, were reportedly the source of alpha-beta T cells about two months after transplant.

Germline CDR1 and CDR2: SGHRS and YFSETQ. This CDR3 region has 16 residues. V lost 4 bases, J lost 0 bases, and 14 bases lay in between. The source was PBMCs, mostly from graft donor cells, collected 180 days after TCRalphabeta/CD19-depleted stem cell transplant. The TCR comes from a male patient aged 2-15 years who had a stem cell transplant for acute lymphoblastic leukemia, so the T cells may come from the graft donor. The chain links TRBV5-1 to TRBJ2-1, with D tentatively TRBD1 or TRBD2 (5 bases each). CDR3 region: CASSQLGVSSYNEQFF. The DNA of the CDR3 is TGCGCCAGCAGCCAATTGGGGGTGAGCTCCTACAATGAGCAGTTCTTC.